Below, 5 T cell receptor beta chains from the same sample are listed, as sequenced in a study of T cell changes during pregnancy in multiple sclerosis. Generated by immunoSEQ multiplex PCR, the TCRdb table keeps only in-frame clones and is missing some. The sample lists about 94,000 clones; around 93% were seen once. Sequenced here: peripheral blood, sampled after pregnancy. The origin of the receptors is a female donor with multiple sclerosis, enrolled in a pregnancy study.

The chain has TRBV4-1 and TRBJ2-3; perhaps TRBD2 as D (5 bases). The length of the CDR3 is 18 residues. Trimming pared 1 base from V and 3 bases from J, leaving 20 bases between. CDR1 is MGHRA and CDR2 is YSYEKL in the germline V gene. The CDR3 DNA follows: TGCGCCAGCAGCCAAGGAGGGTCCAGCGGCCCCGGAACAGATACGCAGTATTTT. Its translation: CASSQGGSSGPGTDTQYF.

V gene TRBV19 combines with J gene TRBJ2-7, with a tentative D call TRBD1 (6 bases). The CDR3 has 13 residues. V was pared by 5 bases and J by 6 bases, with 14 bases between. Germline V gives CDR1 LNHDA, CDR2 SQIVND (reference sequence). The CDR3 protein is CASSYRQGFEQYF. Written as DNA, the CDR3 is TGTGCCAGTAGTTACCGCCAGGGGTTCGAGCAGTACTTC.

The rearrangement links TRBV6-1 to TRBJ1-2; the match to TRBD1 covers 7 bases. The CDR3 runs to 14 residues. Germline loops: CDR1 MNHNS, CDR2 SASEGT. Losses at the gene ends were 5 bases for V and 4 bases for J; bases not matched to a gene: 7. CDR3 residues: CASSNSGQLYGYTF. The CDR3 nucleotides read TGTGCCAGCAGTAACTCGGGACAGCTCTATGGCTACACCTTC.

The genes are TRBV9 and TRBJ2-7; 13 nucleotides agree with TRBD2. Germline V CDR1 and CDR2: SGDLS, YYNGEE. The trim removed 4 bases at V and 0 bases at J, leaving 4 bases unmatched. The CDR3 extends over 16 amino acids. This chain's CDR3 is CASSPGTSGISYEQYF. CDR3 DNA sequence: TGTGCCAGCAGCCCGGGGACTAGCGGGATCTCCTACGAGCAGTACTTC.

The chain carries TRBV7-9 and TRBJ2-5, with D possibly matching TRBD2 (6 bases). CDR1 is SEHNR and CDR2 is FQNEAQ in the germline V gene (reference sequence). CDR3 length equals 16 residues. With 5 bases removed from V and 5 bases from J, the gap between germline ends came to 21 bases. The DNA of the CDR3 is TGTGCCAGCAGCCCCACCGCCGGGAGCGCGGGGGAGACCCAGTACTTC. The encoded protein is CASSPTAGSAGETQYF.